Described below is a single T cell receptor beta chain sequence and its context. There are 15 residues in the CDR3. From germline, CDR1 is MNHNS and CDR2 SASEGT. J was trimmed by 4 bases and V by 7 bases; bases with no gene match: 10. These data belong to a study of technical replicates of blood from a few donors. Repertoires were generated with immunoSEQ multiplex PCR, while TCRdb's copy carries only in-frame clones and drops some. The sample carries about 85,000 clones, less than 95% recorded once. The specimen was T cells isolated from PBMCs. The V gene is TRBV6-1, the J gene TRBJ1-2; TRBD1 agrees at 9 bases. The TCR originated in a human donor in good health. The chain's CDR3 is CASITDRGPLYGYTF. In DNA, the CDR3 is TGTGCCAGCATTACGGACAGGGGCCCTCTCTATGGCTACACCTTC.